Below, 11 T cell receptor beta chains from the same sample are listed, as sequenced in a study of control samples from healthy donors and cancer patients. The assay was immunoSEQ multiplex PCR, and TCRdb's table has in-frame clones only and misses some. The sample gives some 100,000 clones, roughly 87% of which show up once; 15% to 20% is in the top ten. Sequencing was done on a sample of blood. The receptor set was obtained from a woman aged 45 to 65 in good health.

For the CDR3, the DNA is TGTGCCAGCAGCTACTGGGTCGCGACCGAGCAGTACGTC. It specifies CASSYWVATEQYV. V is TRBV7-3 and J is TRBJ2-7; D gene uncertain. Trimming took 4 bases from V and 6 from J, leaving 13 bases between them. Germline loops: CDR1 SGHTA, CDR2 FQGTGA. The CDR3 has 13 residues.

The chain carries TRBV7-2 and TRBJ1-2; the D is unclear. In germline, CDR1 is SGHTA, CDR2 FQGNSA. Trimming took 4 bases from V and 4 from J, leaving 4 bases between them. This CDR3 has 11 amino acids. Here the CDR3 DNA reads TGTGCCAGCAGCTCCGGCTATGGCTACACCTTC. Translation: CASSSGYGYTF.

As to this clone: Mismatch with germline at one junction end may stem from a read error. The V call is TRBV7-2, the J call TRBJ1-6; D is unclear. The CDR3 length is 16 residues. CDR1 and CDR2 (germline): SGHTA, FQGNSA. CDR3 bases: TGTGCCAGCAGCTCCTACGCAGGCTCCTATAATTCACCCCTCCGCTTT. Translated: CASSSYAGSYNSPLRF.

As DNA, the CDR3 is TGTGCCTGGAGGGACAGGGGGCGCGGTAATGAAAAACTGTTTTTT. Translating gives CAWRDRGRGNEKLFF. This rearrangement joins TRBV30 to TRBJ1-4; 11 bases line up with TRBD1. The CDR3 extends over 15 amino acids. CDR1 GTSNPN and CDR2 SVGIG come from the germline V gene (reference sequence). The junction had 4 bases not matched to a gene; V was cut back by 3 bases and J by 4 bases.

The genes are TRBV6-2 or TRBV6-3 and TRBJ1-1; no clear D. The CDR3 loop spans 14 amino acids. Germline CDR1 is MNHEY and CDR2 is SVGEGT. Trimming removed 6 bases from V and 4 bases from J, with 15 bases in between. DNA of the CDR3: TGTGCCAGCAGCTCCAACCGTATAAGCACTGAAGCTTTCTTT. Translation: CASSSNRISTEAFF.

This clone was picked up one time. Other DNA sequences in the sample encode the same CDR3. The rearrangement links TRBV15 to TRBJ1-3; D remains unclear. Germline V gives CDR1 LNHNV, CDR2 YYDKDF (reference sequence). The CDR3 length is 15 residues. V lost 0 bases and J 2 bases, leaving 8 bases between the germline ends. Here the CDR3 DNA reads TGTGCCACCAGCAGAGATAGAGGAACTGGAAACACCATATATTTT. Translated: CATSRDRGTGNTIYF.

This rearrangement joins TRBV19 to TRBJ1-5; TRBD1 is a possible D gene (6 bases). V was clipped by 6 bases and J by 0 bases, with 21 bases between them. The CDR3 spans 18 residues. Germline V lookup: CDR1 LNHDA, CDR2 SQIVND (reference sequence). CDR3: CASSLSGAGSRSNQPQHF. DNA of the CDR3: TGTGCCAGTAGCCTTTCAGGGGCCGGCTCCCGTAGCAATCAGCCCCAGCATTTT. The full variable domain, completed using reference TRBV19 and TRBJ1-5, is DGGITQSPKYLFRKEGQNVTLSCEQNLNHDAMYWYRQDPGQGLRLIYYSQIVNDFQKGDIAEGYSVSREKKESFPLTVTSAQKNPTAFYLCASSLSGAGSRSNQPQHFGDGTRLSIL.

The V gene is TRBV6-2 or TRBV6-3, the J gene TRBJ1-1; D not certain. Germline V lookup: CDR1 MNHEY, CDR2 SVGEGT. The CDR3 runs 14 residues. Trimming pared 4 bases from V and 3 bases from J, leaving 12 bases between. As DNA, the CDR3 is TGTGCCAGCAGTTCTTTAGGTCGGGACACTGAAGCTTTCTTT. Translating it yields CASSSLGRDTEAFF.

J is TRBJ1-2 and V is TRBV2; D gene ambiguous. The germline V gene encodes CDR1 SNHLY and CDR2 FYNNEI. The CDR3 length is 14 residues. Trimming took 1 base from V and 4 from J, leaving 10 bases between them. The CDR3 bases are TGTGCCAGCAGTGAAGGGGGTCATGGCTATGGCTACACCTTC. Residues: CASSEGGHGYGYTF. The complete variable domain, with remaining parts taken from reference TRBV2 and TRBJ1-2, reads EPEVTQTPSHQVTQMGQEVILRCVPISNHLYFYWYRQILGQKVEFLVSFYNNEISEKSEIFDDQFSVERPDGSNFTLKIRSTKLEDSAMYFCASSEGGHGYGYTFGSGTRLTVV.

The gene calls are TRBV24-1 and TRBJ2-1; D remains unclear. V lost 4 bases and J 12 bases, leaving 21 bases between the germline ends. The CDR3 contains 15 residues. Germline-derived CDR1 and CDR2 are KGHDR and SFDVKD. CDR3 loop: CATSDRTLSLGMQFF. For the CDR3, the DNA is TGTGCCACCAGTGACCGTACCCTTTCTCTAGGGATGCAGTTCTTC.

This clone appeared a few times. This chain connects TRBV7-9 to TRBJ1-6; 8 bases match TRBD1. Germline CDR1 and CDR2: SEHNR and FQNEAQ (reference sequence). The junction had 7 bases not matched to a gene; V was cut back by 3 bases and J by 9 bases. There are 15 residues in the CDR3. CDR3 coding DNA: TGTGCCAGCAGCTTGGACAGGGAGAGTGGTTCACCCCTCCACTTT. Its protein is CASSLDRESGSPLHF.